This T cell receptor (beta chain) was retrieved from a study of T cell responses to AZD1222 COVID-19 vaccine. V lost 0 bases and J 7 bases, leaving 24 bases between the germline ends. CDR3 length equals 17 residues. Germline loops: CDR1 SQVTM, CDR2 ANQGSEA. Libraries were prepared by immunoSEQ multiplex PCR; TCRdb keeps only in-frame clonotypes and omits some of them. The repertoire consists of about 120,000 clones, with less than 95% occurring once and the leading ten covering 5.4%. Comments on this clone: Its antigen remains unidentified.

Study outcomes and limitations: Close to half of spike-specific TCRs reportedly recognize unmutated variant regions. With two AZD1222 doses given, Spike-specific TCR breadth and depth both rose.

V gene TRBV29-1 combines with J gene TRBJ1-2; the D is unclear. Sequencing used peripheral blood, obtained on day 0 of AZD1222 vaccination. The TCR comes from an adult in good health. The CDR3 coding sequence is TGCAGCGTTGAAGAGCGTTACGGGGAGTTGGGATTTAGTGGCTACACCTTC. Protein product: CSVEERYGELGFSGYTF.